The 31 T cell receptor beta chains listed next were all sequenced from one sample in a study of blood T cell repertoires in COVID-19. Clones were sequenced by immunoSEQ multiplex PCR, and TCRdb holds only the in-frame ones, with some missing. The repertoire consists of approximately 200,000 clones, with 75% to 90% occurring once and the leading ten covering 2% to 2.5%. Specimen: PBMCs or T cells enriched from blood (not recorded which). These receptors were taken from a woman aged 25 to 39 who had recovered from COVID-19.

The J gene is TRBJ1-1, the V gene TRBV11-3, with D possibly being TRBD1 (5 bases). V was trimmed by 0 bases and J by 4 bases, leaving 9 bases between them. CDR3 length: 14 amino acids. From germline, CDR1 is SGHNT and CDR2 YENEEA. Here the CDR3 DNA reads TGTGCCAGCAGCTTAGATAGCAGGGCCACTGAAGCTTTCTTT. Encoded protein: CASSLDSRATEAFF.

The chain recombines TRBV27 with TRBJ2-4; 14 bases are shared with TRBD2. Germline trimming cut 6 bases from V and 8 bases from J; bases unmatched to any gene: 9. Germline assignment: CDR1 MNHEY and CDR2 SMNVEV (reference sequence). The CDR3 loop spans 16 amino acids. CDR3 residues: CASRTGTSGSRHIQYF. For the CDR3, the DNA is TGTGCCAGCAGAACGGGGACTAGCGGGAGTAGGCACATTCAGTACTTC.

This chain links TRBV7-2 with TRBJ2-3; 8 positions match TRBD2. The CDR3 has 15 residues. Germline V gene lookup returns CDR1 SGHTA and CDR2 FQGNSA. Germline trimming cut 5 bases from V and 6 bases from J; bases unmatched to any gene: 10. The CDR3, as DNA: TGTGCCAGCAGCACCCGATTAGCGGGGAAGGATACGCAGTATTTT. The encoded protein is CASSTRLAGKDTQYF.

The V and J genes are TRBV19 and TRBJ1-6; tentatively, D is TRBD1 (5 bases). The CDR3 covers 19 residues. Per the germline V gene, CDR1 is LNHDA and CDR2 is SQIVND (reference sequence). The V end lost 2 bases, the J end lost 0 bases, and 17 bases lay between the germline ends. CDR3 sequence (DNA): TGTGCCAGTAGTATACAAGGTGCCAGGGCAAGCTCCTATAATTCACCCCTCCACTTT. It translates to CASSIQGARASSYNSPLHF.

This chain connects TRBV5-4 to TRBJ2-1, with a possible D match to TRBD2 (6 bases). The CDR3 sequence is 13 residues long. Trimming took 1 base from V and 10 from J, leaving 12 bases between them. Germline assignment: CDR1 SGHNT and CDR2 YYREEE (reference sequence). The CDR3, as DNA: TGTGCCAGCAGCTTGTGGACTATCGGCGAGCAGTTCTTC. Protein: CASSLWTIGEQFF.

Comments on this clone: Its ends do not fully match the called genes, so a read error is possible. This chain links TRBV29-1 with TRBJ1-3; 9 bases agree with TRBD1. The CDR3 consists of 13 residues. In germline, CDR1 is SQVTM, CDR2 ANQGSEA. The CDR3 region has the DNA TGCAGCGCTAGGACAGGGGCTGGGAACACCATATATTTT. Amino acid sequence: CSARTGAGNTIYF.

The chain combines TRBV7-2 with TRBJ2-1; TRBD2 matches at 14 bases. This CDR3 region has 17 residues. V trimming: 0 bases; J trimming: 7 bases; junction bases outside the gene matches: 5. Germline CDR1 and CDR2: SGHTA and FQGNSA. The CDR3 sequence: CASSLAGTSGRRNEQFF. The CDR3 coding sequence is TGTGCCAGCAGCTTAGCGGGGACTAGCGGGAGAAGGAATGAGCAGTTCTTC.

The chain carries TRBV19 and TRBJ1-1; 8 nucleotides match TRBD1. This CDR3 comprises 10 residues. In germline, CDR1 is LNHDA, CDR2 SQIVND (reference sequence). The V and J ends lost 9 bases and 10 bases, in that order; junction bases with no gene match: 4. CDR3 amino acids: CASKDRVAFF. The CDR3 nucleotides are TGTGCCAGCAAGGACAGGGTAGCTTTCTTT.

The CDR3 DNA follows: TGTGCCAGCAGCTTAGCGCGTTCGAGCGGGAGGCAAGAGACCCAGTACTTC. Translation: CASSLARSSGRQETQYF. The chain uses TRBV7-2 and TRBJ2-5, with TRBD2 identical over 9 bases. CDR3 length: 17 residues. Germline CDR1 SGHTA, CDR2 FQGNSA. Losses at the gene ends were 0 bases for V and 2 bases for J; bases not matched to a gene: 7.

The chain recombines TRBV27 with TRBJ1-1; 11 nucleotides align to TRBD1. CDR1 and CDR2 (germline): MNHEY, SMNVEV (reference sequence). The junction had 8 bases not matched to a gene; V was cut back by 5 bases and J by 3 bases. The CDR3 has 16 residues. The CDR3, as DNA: TGTGCCAGCAGTCTTCATGGACAGGGGGCGGACACTGAAGCTTTCTTT. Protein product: CASSLHGQGADTEAFF.

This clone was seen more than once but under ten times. Written as DNA, the CDR3 is TGTGCCAGTAGTGAATCAGGGAGGTGGACTGAAGCTTTCTTT. It encodes CASSESGRWTEAFF. The rearrangement links TRBV19 to TRBJ1-1; TRBD1 is a possible D gene (5 bases). This CDR3 is 14 amino acids long. Trimming stripped 5 bases from V and 5 bases from J, with 15 bases between. CDR1 is LNHDA and CDR2 is SQIVND in the germline V gene (reference sequence).

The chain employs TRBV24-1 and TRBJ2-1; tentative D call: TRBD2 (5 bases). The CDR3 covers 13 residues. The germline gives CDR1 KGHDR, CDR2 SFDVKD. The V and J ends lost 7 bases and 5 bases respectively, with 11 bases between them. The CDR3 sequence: CATSSARDNEQFF. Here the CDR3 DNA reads TGTGCCACCAGCAGCGCGAGGGACAATGAGCAGTTCTTC.

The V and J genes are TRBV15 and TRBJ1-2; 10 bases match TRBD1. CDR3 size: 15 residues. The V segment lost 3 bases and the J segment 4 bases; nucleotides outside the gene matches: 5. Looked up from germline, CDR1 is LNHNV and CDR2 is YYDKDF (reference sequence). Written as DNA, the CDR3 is TGTGCCACCAGCAGGGGGACAGGGGACCCCTATGGCTACACCTTC. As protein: CATSRGTGDPYGYTF. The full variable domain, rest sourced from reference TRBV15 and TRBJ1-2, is DAMVIQNPRYQVTQFGKPVTLSCSQTLNHNVMYWYQQKSSQAPKLLFHYYDKDFNNEADTPDNFQSRRPNTSFCFLDIRSPGLGDTAMYLCATSRGTGDPYGYTFGSGTRLTVV.

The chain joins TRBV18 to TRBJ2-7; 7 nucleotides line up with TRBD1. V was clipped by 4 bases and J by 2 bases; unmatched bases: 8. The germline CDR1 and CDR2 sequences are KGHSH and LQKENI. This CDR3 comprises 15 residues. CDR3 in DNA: TGTGCCAGCTCACAGAGTTACGGACAGGCCTACGAGCAGTACTTC. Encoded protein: CASSQSYGQAYEQYF.

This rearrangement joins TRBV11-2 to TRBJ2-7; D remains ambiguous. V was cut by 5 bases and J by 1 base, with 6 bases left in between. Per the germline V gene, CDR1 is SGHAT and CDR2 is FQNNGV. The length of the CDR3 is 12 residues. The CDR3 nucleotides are TGTGCCAGCAGCGCGTTTTCCTACGAGCAGTACTTC. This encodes CASSAFSYEQYF. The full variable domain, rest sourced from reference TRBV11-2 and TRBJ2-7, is EAGVAQSPRYKIIEKRQSVAFWCNPISGHATLYWYQQILGQGPKLLIQFQNNGVVDDSQLPKDRFSAERLKGVDSTLKIQPAKLEDSAVYLCASSAFSYEQYFGPGTRLTVT.

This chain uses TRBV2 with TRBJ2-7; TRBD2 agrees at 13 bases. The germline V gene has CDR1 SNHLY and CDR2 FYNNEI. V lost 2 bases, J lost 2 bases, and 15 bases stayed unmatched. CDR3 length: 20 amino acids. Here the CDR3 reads CASSERRTEGTSGIPYEQYF. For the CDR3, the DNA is TGTGCCAGCAGTGAAAGAAGGACAGAAGGGACTAGCGGGATTCCCTACGAGCAGTACTTC.

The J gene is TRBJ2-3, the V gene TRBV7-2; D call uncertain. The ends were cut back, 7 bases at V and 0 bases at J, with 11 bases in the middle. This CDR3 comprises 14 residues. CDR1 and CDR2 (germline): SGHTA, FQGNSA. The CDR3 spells CASTLGPSTDTQYF. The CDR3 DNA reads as TGTGCCAGCACCCTAGGCCCGAGCACAGATACGCAGTATTTT.

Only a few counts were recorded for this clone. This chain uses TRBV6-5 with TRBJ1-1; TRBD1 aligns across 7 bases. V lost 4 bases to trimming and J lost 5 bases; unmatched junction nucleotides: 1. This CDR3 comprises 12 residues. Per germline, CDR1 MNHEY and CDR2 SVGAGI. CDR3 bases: TGTGCCAGCAGTTTACAGGGGACTGAAGCTTTCTTT. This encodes CASSLQGTEAFF.

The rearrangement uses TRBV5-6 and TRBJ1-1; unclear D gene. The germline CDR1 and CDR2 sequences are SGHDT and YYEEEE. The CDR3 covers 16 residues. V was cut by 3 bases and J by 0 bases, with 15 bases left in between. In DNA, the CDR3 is TGTGCCAGCAGCTCCCCCATGTGGGAGTTGAACACTGAAGCTTTCTTT. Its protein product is CASSSPMWELNTEAFF.

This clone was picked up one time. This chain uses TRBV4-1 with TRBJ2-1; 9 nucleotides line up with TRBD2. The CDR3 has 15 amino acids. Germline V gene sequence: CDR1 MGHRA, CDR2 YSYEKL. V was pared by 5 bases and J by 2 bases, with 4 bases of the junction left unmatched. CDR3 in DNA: TGCGCCAGCAGCGGACTAGCGCTGACCTACAATGAGCAGTTCTTC. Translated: CASSGLALTYNEQFF.

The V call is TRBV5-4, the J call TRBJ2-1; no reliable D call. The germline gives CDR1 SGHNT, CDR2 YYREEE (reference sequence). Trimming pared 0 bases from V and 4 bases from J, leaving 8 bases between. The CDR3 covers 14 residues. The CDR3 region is CASSLDLEYNEQFF. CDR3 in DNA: TGTGCCAGCAGCTTGGATCTGGAGTACAATGAGCAGTTCTTC.

Here the CDR3 reads CASSYPQESYTF. The CDR3 DNA follows: TGTGCCAGCAGTTACCCGCAGGAAAGCTACACCTTC. V gene TRBV6-2 or TRBV6-3 combines with J gene TRBJ1-2; no clear D. The CDR3 runs to 12 residues. The V end lost 2 bases, the J end lost 9 bases, and 10 bases lay between the germline ends. Germline V gene lookup returns CDR1 MNHEY and CDR2 SVGEGT.

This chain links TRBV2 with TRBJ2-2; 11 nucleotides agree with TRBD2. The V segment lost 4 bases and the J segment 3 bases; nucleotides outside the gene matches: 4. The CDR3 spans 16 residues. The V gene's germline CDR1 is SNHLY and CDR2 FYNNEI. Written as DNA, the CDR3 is TGTGCCAGCAGTGTTAGCGGGGGGGCGGACACCGGGGAGCTGTTTTTT. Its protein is CASSVSGGADTGELFF.

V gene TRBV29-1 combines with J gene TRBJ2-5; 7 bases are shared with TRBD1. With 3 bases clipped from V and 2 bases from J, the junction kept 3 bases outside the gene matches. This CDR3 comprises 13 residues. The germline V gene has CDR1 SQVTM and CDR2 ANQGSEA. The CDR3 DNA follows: TGCAGCGTTGATAGGGGGCCTCAAGAGACCCAGTACTTC. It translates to CSVDRGPQETQYF.

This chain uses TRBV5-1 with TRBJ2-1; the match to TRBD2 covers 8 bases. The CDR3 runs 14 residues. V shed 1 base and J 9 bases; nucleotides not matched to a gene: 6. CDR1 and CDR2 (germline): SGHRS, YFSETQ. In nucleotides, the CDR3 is TGCGCCAGCAGCTTGCTGGTAGCGGGATCTGAGCAGTTCTTC. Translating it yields CASSLLVAGSEQFF.

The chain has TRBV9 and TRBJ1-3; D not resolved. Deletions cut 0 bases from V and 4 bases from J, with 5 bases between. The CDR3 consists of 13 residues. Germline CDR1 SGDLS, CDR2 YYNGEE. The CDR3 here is CASSVALGNTIYF. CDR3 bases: TGTGCCAGCAGCGTAGCTTTAGGAAACACCATATATTTT.

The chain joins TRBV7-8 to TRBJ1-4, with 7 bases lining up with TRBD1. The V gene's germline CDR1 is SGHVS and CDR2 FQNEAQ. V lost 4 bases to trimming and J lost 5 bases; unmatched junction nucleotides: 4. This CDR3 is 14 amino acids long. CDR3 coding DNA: TGTGCCAGCAGCTCGGGACAGCACAATGAAAAACTGTTTTTT. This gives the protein CASSSGQHNEKLFF. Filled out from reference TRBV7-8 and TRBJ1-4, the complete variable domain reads GAGVSQSPRYKVAKRGQDVALRCDPISGHVSLFWYQQALGQGPEFLTYFQNEAQLDKSGLPSDRFFAERPEGSVSTLKIQRTQQEDSAVYLCASSSGQHNEKLFFGSGTQLSVL.

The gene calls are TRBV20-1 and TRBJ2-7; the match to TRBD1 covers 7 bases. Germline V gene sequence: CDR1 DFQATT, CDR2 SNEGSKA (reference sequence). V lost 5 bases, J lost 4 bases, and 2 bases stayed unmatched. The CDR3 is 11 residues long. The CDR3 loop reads CSAQTGYEQYF. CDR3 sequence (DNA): TGCAGTGCTCAGACAGGGTACGAGCAGTACTTC.

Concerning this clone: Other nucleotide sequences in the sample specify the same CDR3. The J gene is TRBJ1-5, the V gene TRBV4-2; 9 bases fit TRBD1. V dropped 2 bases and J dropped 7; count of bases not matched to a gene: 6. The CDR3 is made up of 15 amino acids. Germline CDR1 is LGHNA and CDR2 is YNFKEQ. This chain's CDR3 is CASSQRTGEGQPQHF. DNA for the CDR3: TGTGCCAGCAGCCAAAGGACAGGGGAGGGACAGCCCCAGCATTTT.

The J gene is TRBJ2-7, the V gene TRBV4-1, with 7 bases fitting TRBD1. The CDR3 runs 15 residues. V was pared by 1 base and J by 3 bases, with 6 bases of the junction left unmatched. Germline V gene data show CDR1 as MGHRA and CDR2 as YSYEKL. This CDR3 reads CASSQADRVNYEQYF. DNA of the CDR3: TGCGCCAGCAGCCAAGCCGACAGGGTAAACTACGAGCAGTACTTC.

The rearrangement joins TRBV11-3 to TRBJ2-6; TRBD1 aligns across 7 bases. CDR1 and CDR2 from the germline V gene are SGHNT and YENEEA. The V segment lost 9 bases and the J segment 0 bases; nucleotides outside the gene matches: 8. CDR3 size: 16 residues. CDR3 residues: CASGDSFSSGANVLTF. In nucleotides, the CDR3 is TGTGCCAGTGGGGACAGCTTCAGCTCTGGGGCCAACGTCCTGACTTTC.